This T cell receptor (beta chain) emerged from a study of T-cell memory formation after mild COVID-19. The overall study: The TCR clusters were mostly specific to one donor. The study, taken as a whole, reports: Pre-infection memory contained some responding clones, which suggested that cross-reactive memory had joined.

This clonotype was detected a few times. What it binds is unknown. The 5'RACE method, run with constant-segment primers, produced TCR alpha and TCR beta cDNA libraries (carrying sample barcodes and UMIs). One entry per CDR3 protein, called by TCRdb with MiXCR from the 5' RACE reads. The sample comprises about 350,000 distinct CDR3 sequences, 12% to 15% of which are singletons, and about a fifth rests with the top ten. The receptor's source is a man between 18 and 35 years old who had mild COVID-19 (a few samples of this study predate the infection). Cell type and time point are not known. Sequenced material: PBMCs or a T cell subset sorted from them (not recorded which).

CDR3 coding DNA: TGTGCCAGCTCAGACCTAACCCAGGGTCGAAAACTGTTTTTT. Translating it yields CASSDLTQGRKLFF. The chain carries TRBV18 and TRBJ1-4, with a possible D match to TRBD1 (5 bases). Germline CDR1 reads KGHSH; CDR2 reads LQKENI. CDR3 length: 14 amino acids. The V and J ends lost 5 bases and 10 bases respectively, with 17 bases between them.